Listed below are T cell receptor beta chains from one sample, sequenced in a study of blood T cell repertoires in COVID-19. Clones were sequenced by immunoSEQ multiplex PCR, and TCRdb holds only the in-frame ones, with some missing. Altogether hundreds of thousands of clones are present, roughly 90% being singletons, with the ten largest covering about 0.8%. Source material: peripheral blood. These receptors originate from a man aged 55 to 70 with COVID-19, enrolled during active disease. The CDR3 runs from the conserved cysteine through the conserved F or W. A D gene is named only where the DNA matches it firmly. Some rows have no size entry. The others give once, few or many, or a class for an expanded clone.

size	D	V	J	DNA	CDR3
-	TRBD1	TRBV24-1	TRBJ1-5	TGTGCCACCAGTGATGCAGGGGGTCGGGGTCAGCCCCAGCATTTT	CATSDAGGRGQPQHF
-	-	TRBV21-1	TRBJ2-7	TGTGCCACCTTCGGGACTAGCGGGTACGAGCAGTACTTC	CATFGTSGYEQYF
once	TRBD2	TRBV27	TRBJ2-1	TGTGCCAGTCTGCGGGGGGGCCATTACAATGAGCAGTTCTTC	CASLRGGHYNEQFF
-	TRBD1	TRBV25-1	TRBJ1-3	TGTGCCAGCAGGGAACAGGGGGCAGGGTCTGGAAACACCATATATTTT	CASREQGAGSGNTIYF
-	TRBD1	TRBV24-1	TRBJ2-1	TGTGCCACCAGTGAGGCCGGGACAGGTCCCCATGAGCAGTTCTTC	CATSEAGTGPHEQFF
-	-	TRBV25-1	TRBJ1-1	TGTGCCAGCAGTGCCTCGGGAAACCGGAACACTGAAGCTTTCTTT	CASSASGNRNTEAFF
-	-	TRBV27	TRBJ1-5	TGTGCCAGCAGTATACAGGGCGGCAATCAGCCCCAGCATTTT	CASSIQGGNQPQHF
-	TRBD2	TRBV5-1	TRBJ2-1	TGCGCCAGCAGCTCCACCCCAAGACTAGCGGGGGGAGGGGATGAGCAGTTCTTC	CASSSTPRLAGGGDEQFF
-	-	TRBV7-9	TRBJ1-1	TGTGCCAGCAGCCGTACACCCCGGGGAGAGCCTGAAGCTTTCTTT	CASSRTPRGEPEAFF
-	-	TRBV5-1	TRBJ1-5	TGCGCCAGCAGCAGGGACACAAATCAGCCCCAGCATTTT	CASSRDTNQPQHF
once	-	TRBV5-4	TRBJ2-7	TGTGCCAGCAGCTTGTCTATGGGCAGGGGATCCTACGAGCAGTACTTC	CASSLSMGRGSYEQYF
-	TRBD2	TRBV9	TRBJ2-1	TGTGCCAGCAGCCCGGCGGGAGCCTCCGGTGAGCAGTTCTTC	CASSPAGASGEQFF
-	-	TRBV27	TRBJ1-2	TGTGCCAGCAGAAATCAGGCTCAGGGTGGCTACACCTTC	CASRNQAQGGYTF
-	-	TRBV5-6	TRBJ1-1	TGTGCCTCCCGGCGGGGGCAGGGTGAAGCTTTCTTT	CASRRGQGEAFF
few	TRBD2	TRBV4-2	TRBJ2-1	TGTGCCAGCAGCCAAGAGTACCTATCCGGGACTAGCGCTGACAATGAGCAGTTCTTC	CASSQEYLSGTSADNEQFF
-	-	TRBV9	TRBJ2-2	TGTGCCAGCAGCGTAGTCGGTGGTGGGAGTGAGACCGGGGAGCTGTTTTTT	CASSVVGGGSETGELFF
-	TRBD1	TRBV5-4	TRBJ2-2	TGTGCCAGCAGCCTTGCGGACAGGAGGTACACCGGGGAGCTGTTTTTT	CASSLADRRYTGELFF
-	TRBD2	TRBV5-6	TRBJ2-7	TGTGCCAGCAGCTTGCTACGCGGGAGGGGGACCTACGAGCAGTACTTC	CASSLLRGRGTYEQYF
-	-	TRBV5-1	TRBJ1-3	TGCGCCAGCAGCCTTTCGTCACAGGGAGTTAACACCATATATTTT	CASSLSSQGVNTIYF
-	-	TRBV4-3	TRBJ1-6	TGCGCCAGCAGCCAAGTAGTATCCAATAATTCACCCCTCCACTTT	CASSQVVSNNSPLHF
-	-	TRBV7-9	TRBJ1-1	TGTGCCAGTTCGGTGGGGGCGAGAAACACTGAAGCTTTCTTT	CASSVGARNTEAFF
-	-	TRBV10-3	TRBJ1-5	TGTGCCATCTCCACAGATAGCAATCAGCCCCAGCATTTT	CAISTDSNQPQHF
once	-	TRBV6-2/TRBV6-3	TRBJ2-2	TGTGCCAGCAGCCTCCCAGGAGGGGCGAGCGGGGAGCTGTTTTTT	CASSLPGGASGELFF
-	-	TRBV28	TRBJ2-7	TGTGCCAGCAGTAGGGCCTTCGACCGGGACTTTCAATTC	CASSRAFDRDFQF
-	TRBD1	TRBV27	TRBJ1-6	TGTGCCAGCAGTTCCGGACAGGGGTATAATTCACCCCTCCACTTT	CASSSGQGYNSPLHF
-	TRBD2	TRBV28	TRBJ2-7	TGTGCCAGCAGGGGGAGGGGCCCAAGCTCCTACGAGCAGTACTTC	CASRGRGPSSYEQYF
-	-	TRBV21-1	TRBJ2-7	TGTGCCAGCAGCAAAGTATCCCAGGTCTACGAGCAGTACTTC	CASSKVSQVYEQYF
-	-	TRBV27	TRBJ1-2	TGTGCCAGCAGTTCTTGGGGCGCGCGGGGCTACACCTTC	CASSSWGARGYTF
-	TRBD1	TRBV18	TRBJ2-5	TGTGCCAGCGTTAGCTCGACAGGGGGAGAGACCCAGTACTTC	CASVSSTGGETQYF
-	TRBD2	TRBV5-1	TRBJ2-3	TGCGCCAGCAGCTTTGGACTAGACTTCACAGATACGCAGTATTTT	CASSFGLDFTDTQYF
-	-	TRBV23-1	TRBJ2-4	TGCGCCAGCAGCCCAGACCCAGGGGTCGGGCGCAAAAACATTCAGTACTTC	CASSPDPGVGRKNIQYF
-	TRBD1	TRBV30	TRBJ2-7	TGTGCCTGGAAGCGACGGACAGGGATCGACGAGCAGTACTTC	CAWKRRTGIDEQYF
-	TRBD2	TRBV3-1/TRBV3-2	TRBJ2-7	TGTGCCAGCAGCCCCCAAGCGGGGGGCCGGCGGGAGCAGTACTTC	CASSPQAGGRREQYF
-	-	TRBV28	TRBJ2-7	TGTGCCAGCAGTTTACAGGGACTCAATACATACGAGCAGTACTTC	CASSLQGLNTYEQYF
-	-	TRBV9	TRBJ2-1	TGTGCCAGCAGCCCCCAGCAGGAGGGCCTCTTGAATGAGCAGTTCTTC	CASSPQQEGLLNEQFF
-	-	TRBV9	TRBJ2-2	TGTGCCAGCAGCGTAGACCCAGGAGGGACCACCGGGGAGCTGTTTTTT	CASSVDPGGTTGELFF
-	-	TRBV2	TRBJ1-2	TGTGCCAGCAGTGAGGCACGGAGCACCTATGGCTACACCTTC	CASSEARSTYGYTF
-	TRBD1	TRBV19	TRBJ1-1	TGTGCCAGTAGTATGCCGGGACAGGGGAGGAACACTGAAGCTTTCTTT	CASSMPGQGRNTEAFF
once	-	TRBV5-6	TRBJ2-2	TGTGCCAGCAGCTTTCAGGTTTTCGGGGAGCTGTTTTTT	CASSFQVFGELFF
-	-	TRBV6-5	TRBJ1-2	TGTGCCAGCAGCCTGACAACTAACTATGGCTACACCTTC	CASSLTTNYGYTF
-	TRBD2	TRBV11-2	TRBJ2-5	TGTGCCAGCAGCCTGGGACTAGAGGGATCCCAAGAGACCCAGTACTTC	CASSLGLEGSQETQYF
-	-	TRBV12-2	TRBJ1-2	TGTGCAAGTCGCCCGGAGAGACAGGGGTCCCTTCCCTATGGCTACACCTTC	CASRPERQGSLPYGYTF
few	TRBD2	TRBV28	TRBJ2-2	TGTGCCAGCGCGTGGCCTAGCGGGAGGCTGAACACCGGGGAGCTGTTTTTT	CASAWPSGRLNTGELFF
-	-	TRBV3-1/TRBV3-2	TRBJ1-5	TGTGCCAGCAGCCGTTCTGGCAATCAGCCCCAGCATTTT	CASSRSGNQPQHF
-	TRBD1	TRBV18	TRBJ1-1	TGTGCCAGCTCCCCCCGGACAGGGGATGGTGAAGCTTTCTTT	CASSPRTGDGEAFF
-	-	TRBV10-2	TRBJ2-3	TGCGCCAGCAACCGACTGGACATGTTTAACACAGATACGCAGTATTTT	CASNRLDMFNTDTQYF
-	TRBD2	TRBV9	TRBJ2-1	TGTGCCAGCAGCGTAGTTCCAGCGGGAGTTCGGGGTGAGCAGTTCTTC	CASSVVPAGVRGEQFF
-	TRBD2	TRBV9	TRBJ2-2	TGTGCCAGCAGCCCCGGTCTAGCGGGAGGTATCACCGGGGAGCTGTTTTTT	CASSPGLAGGITGELFF
-	-	TRBV7-2	TRBJ1-2	TGTGCCAGCAGCAATTTTCCGGGACACACTTATGGCTACACCTTC	CASSNFPGHTYGYTF
-	-	TRBV7-9	TRBJ2-7	TGTGCCAGCAGCGGGAGCGGTAACTCCTACGAGCAGTACTTC	CASSGSGNSYEQYF
-	TRBD2	TRBV30	TRBJ2-5	TGTGCCTGGAGCCCAGCGGGGGCAGAGACCCAGTACTTC	CAWSPAGAETQYF
-	TRBD1	TRBV7-8	TRBJ1-5	TGTGCCAGCAGCCGCGGGACAGGTGATAATCAGCCCCAGCATTTT	CASSRGTGDNQPQHF
-	TRBD2	TRBV7-2	TRBJ2-3	TGTGCCAGCAGCTTAGCTTTTAGCGGGGGGGCCACAGATACGCAGTATTTT	CASSLAFSGGATDTQYF
-	-	TRBV30	TRBJ2-2	TGTGCCTGGAGCCGACAAACCGGGGAGCTGTTTTTT	CAWSRQTGELFF
-	TRBD1	TRBV18	TRBJ2-7	TGTGCCAGCTCTCCCCGGGACAGGGGCTACGAGCAGTACTTC	CASSPRDRGYEQYF
-	-	TRBV7-2	TRBJ2-3	TGTGCCAGCAGCTTAGGAAGGGGAGATACGCAGTATTTT	CASSLGRGDTQYF
once	-	TRBV10-3	TRBJ2-1	TGTGCCATCAGTGAAGTACCCGGTCCCCATGAGCAGTTCTTC	CAISEVPGPHEQFF
-	-	TRBV6-6	TRBJ1-5	TGTGCCAGCAGTCGGGACAATCCAGACTTTAGCAATCAGCCCCAGCATTTT	CASSRDNPDFSNQPQHF
once	TRBD1	TRBV7-3	TRBJ1-2	TGTGCCAGCAGCGACAGACCGGGACAGGGTTATGGCTACACCTTC	CASSDRPGQGYGYTF